This T cell receptor beta chain was identified during a study of technical replicates of blood from several donors. Germline V lookup: CDR1 SEHNR, CDR2 FQNEAQ (reference sequence). V gave up 6 bases and J gave up 5 bases, with 14 bases separating them. The CDR3 is 14 residues long. Measured with immunoSEQ multiplex PCR; TCRdb has only the in-frame clones, and not every one. The table lists tens of thousands of clones, approximately 90% of them singletons. This clonotype originated in a human donor in good health. Some clones in this sample may be carry-over from other donors' samples. The sample was PBMCs. The chain couples TRBV7-9 to TRBJ2-1; D gene ambiguous. CDR3 residues: CASSPGSLHNEQFF. CDR3 sequence (DNA): TGTGCCAGCAGTCCCGGGTCTCTCCACAATGAGCAGTTCTTC.